This T cell receptor (beta chain) was identified during a study of blood T cell repertoires in COVID-19. Participant-reported clinical history was the basis for cohort assignment. The CDR3 length is 13 residues. Germline assignment: CDR1 ENHRY and CDR2 SYGVKD. Deletions cut 2 bases from V and 6 bases from J, with 11 bases between. Only in-frame clones appear in the TCRdb table, and some are missing; sequencing was by immunoSEQ multiplex PCR. Of some 400,000 clones listed, 85% to 90% are singletons. The sample consisted of PBMCs or T cells enriched from blood (not recorded which). This chain links TRBV10-3 with TRBJ2-7; no firm D call. This sequence originates from a woman between 25 and 40 years old who had recovered from COVID-19. In nucleotides, the CDR3 is TGTGCCATCAGTGAGCGGAGTAGACCCGAGCAGTACTTC. Amino acid sequence: CAISERSRPEQYF.